This T cell receptor (beta chain) was profiled in a study of blood T cell repertoires in COVID-19. Trimming removed 3 bases from V and 2 bases from J, with 12 bases in between. This CDR3 is 15 amino acids long. Germline CDR1 reads MRHNA; CDR2 reads SNTAGT. Per the original methods: It was from reference gene primer amplification that nucleated cell counts were estimated. Assay used: immunoSEQ multiplex PCR; TCRdb lists only in-frame clones, some missing. V and J calls and clone size are as listed in that table; D and trimming were resolved from the DNA. The data show 350,000 to 450,000 clones, with roughly 85% seen just once and about 3.6% held by the top ten.

The V and J genes are TRBV6-4 and TRBJ2-3; possible D gene TRBD1, 6 bases. The sequence derives from a woman between 18 and 29 years old with acute or convalescent COVID-19. Sequenced input: peripheral blood. The CDR3 DNA reads as TGTGCCAGCAGTGAGTCCGGACAGCCCACAGATACGCAGTATTTT. Encoded protein: CASSESGQPTDTQYF.